This T cell receptor beta chain derives from a study of T cells in women clearing cervical HPV infection. For the study at large: Case blood was drawn when the lesion was first found; control blood after infection became undetectable.

immunoSEQ multiplex PCR used an average of roughly 1,100 ng genomic DNA. TCRdb's copy holds only in-frame clones and misses some; the assay was immunoSEQ multiplex PCR. Its listing shows roughly 34,000 clones. Sequenced input: blood buffy coat. This TCR derives from a woman aged 18-70 years with a cervical HPV16 infection that either progressed to CIN3+ or cleared (not recorded which).

CDR3 amino acids: CSAPIIGQGHTDTQYF. The sequenced CDR3 bases are TGCAGTGCTCCCATCATCGGACAGGGCCACACAGATACG. The J gene is TRBJ2-3, the V gene TRBV20-1, with 8 positions matching TRBD1. The read ends 3 residues early relative to the CDR3; the germline J gene fills the gap. Trimming cost V 5 bases and J 2 bases; bases outside gene matches: 12. The germline gives CDR1 DFQATT, CDR2 SNEGSKA (reference sequence). This CDR3 is built from 16 residues.